This TCR beta chain appears in the sequencing data of a study of spatial heterogeneity in lung cancer. Study-wide background: Each time, sequencing found more beta-chain sequences than alpha-chain sequences. The study, taken as a whole, reports: For expanded intratumoral alpha and beta TCRs, counts tracked tumor mutation counts.

This clonotype was picked up many times. What it binds is not known. Per the germline V gene, CDR1 is SNHLY and CDR2 is FYNNEI. V was clipped by 6 bases and J by 5 bases; unmatched bases: 4. The CDR3 runs 15 residues. Described time point: sample taken at primary tumor resection. No cell sorting; template was whole RNA from tumor, lung tissue or PBMC. Every TCR cDNA molecule bore its own unique molecular identifier. MiXCR, applied by TCRdb to the 5' RACE reads, yields one record per CDR3 protein. The data show 9,500 to 12,000 distinct CDR3 sequences, roughly 15% seen once. The material was lung tumor tissue, obtained at surgery. The origin of this receptor is a male donor with early-stage non-small cell lung cancer. The chain couples TRBV2 to TRBJ1-6; 10 bases align to TRBD1. CDR3 amino acids: CASRPGTGDNSPLHF. In DNA, the CDR3 is TGTGCCAGCAGACCCGGGACAGGGGATAATTCACCCCTCCACTTT. The full variable domain, rest sourced from reference TRBV2 and TRBJ1-6, is EPEVTQTPSHQVTQMGQEVILRCVPISNHLYFYWYRQILGQKVEFLVSFYNNEISEKSEIFDDQFSVERPDGSNFTLKIRSTKLEDSAMYFCASRPGTGDNSPLHFGNGTRLTVT.